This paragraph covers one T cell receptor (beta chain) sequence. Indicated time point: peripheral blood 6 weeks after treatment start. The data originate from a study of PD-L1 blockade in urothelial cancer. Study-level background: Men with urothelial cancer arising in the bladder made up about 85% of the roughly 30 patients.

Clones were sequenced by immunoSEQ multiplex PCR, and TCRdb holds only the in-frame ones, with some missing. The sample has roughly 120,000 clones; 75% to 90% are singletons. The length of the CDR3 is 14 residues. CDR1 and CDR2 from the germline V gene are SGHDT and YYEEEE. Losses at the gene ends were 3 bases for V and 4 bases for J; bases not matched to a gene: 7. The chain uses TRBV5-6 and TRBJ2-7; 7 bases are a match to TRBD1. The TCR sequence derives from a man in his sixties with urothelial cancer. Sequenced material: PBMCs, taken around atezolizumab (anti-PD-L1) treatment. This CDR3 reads CASSSGPGGYEQYF. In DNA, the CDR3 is TGTGCCAGCAGCTCCGGACCAGGGGGTTACGAGCAGTACTTC.